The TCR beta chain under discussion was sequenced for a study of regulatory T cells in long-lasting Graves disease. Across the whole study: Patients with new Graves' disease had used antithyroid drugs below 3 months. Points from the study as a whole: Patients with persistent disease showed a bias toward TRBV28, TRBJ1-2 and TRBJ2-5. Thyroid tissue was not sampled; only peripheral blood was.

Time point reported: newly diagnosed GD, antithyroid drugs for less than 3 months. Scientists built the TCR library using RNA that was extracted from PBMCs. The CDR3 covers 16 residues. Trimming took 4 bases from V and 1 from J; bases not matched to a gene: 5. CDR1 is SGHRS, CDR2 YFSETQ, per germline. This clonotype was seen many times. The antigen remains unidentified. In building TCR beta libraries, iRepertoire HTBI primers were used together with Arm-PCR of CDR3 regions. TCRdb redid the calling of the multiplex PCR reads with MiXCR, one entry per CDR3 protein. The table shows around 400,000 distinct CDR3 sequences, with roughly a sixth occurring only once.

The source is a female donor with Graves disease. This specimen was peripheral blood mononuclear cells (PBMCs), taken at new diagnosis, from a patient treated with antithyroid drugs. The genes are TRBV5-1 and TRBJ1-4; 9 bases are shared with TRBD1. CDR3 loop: CASSRRQGGTNEKLFF. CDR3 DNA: TGCGCCAGCAGCAGAAGACAGGGGGGAACTAATGAAAAACTGTTTTTT.